The present entry profiles one TCR beta chain with its context. The sample originates from a study of T cells in Graves' hyperthyroidism and ophthalmopathy. TCR beta CDR3 regions were amplified from RNA. First-round RT-PCR of the TCR CDR3 relied on the HTBI primer set. MiXCR, applied by TCRdb to the multiplex PCR reads, yields one record per CDR3 protein. Of some 510,000 distinct CDR3 sequences listed, around 20% are singletons. Sequenced input: blood. This clonotype was sampled from a man aged 18 to 35 with Graves' hyperthyroidism.

The CDR3 nucleotides read TGTGCCAGTAGTATCGTCGGACTAAGGAATCAGCCCCAGCATTTT. It translates to CASSIVGLRNQPQHF. The V call is TRBV19, the J call TRBJ1-5; D is undetermined. The V and J ends lost 3 bases and 4 bases respectively, with 13 bases between them. Germline V gene lookup returns CDR1 LNHDA and CDR2 SQIVND (reference sequence). The CDR3 length is 15 residues. The complete variable domain, with remaining parts taken from reference TRBV19 and TRBJ1-5, reads DGGITQSPKYLFRKEGQNVTLSCEQNLNHDAMYWYRQDPGQGLRLIYYSQIVNDFQKGDIAEGYSVSREKKESFPLTVTSAQKNPTAFYLCASSIVGLRNQPQHFGDGTRLSIL.